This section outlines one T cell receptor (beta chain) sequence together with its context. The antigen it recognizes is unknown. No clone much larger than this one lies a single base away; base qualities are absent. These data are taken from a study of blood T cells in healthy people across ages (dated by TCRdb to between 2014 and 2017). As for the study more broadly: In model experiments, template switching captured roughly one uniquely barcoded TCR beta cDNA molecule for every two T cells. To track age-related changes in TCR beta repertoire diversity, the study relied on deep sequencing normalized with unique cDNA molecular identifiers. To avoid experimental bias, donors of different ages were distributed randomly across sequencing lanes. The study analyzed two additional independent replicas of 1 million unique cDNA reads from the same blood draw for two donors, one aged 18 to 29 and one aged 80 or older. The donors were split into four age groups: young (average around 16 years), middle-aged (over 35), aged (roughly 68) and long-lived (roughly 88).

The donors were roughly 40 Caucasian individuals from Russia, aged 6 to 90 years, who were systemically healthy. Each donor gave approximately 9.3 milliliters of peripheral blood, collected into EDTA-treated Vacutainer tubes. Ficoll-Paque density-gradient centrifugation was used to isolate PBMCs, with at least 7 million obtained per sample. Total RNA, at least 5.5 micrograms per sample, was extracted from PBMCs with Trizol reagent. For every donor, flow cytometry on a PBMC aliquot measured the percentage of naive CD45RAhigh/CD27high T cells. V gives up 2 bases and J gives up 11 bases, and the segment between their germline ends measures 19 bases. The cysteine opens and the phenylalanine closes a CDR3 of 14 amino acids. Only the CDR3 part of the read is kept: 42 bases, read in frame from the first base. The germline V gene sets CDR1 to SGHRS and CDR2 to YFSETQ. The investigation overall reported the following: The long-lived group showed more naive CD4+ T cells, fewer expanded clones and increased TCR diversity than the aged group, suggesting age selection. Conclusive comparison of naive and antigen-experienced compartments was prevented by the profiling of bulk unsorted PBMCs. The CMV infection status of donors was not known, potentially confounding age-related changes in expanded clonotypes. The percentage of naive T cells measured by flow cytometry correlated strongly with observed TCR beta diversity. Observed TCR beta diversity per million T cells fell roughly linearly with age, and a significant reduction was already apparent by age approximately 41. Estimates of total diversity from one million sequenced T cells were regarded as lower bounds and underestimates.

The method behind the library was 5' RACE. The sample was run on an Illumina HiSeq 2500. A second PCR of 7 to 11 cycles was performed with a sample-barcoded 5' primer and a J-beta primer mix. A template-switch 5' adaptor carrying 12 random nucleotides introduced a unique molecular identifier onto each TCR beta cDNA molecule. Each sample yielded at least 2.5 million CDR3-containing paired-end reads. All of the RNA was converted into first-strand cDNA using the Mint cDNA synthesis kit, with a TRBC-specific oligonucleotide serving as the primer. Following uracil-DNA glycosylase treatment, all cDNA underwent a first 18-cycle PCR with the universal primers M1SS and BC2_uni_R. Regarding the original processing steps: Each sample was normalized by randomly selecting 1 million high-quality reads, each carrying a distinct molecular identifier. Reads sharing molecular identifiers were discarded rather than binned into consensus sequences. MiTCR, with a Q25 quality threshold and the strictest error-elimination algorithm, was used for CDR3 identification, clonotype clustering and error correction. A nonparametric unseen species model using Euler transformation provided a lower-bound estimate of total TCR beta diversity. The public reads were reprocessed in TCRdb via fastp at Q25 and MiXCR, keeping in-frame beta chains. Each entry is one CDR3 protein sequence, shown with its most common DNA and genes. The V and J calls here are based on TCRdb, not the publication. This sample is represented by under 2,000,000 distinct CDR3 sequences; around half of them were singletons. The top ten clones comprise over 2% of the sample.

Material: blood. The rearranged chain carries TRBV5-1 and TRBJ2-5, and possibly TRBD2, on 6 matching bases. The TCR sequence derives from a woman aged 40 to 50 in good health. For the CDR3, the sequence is CASSFDGGTGEQYF. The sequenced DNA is TGCGCCAGCAGCTTTGACGGGGGTACGGGTGAGCAGTACTTC.